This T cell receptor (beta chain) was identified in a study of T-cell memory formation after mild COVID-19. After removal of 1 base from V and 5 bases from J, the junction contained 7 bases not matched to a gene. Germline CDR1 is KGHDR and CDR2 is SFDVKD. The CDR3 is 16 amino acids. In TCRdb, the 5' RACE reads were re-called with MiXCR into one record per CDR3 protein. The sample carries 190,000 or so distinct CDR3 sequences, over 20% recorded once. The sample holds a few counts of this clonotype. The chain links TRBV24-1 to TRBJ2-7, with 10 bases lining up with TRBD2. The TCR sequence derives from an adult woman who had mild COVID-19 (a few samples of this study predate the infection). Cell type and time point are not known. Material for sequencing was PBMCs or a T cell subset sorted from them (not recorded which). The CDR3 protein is CATSDFSGTSVHEQYF. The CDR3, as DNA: TGTGCCACCAGTGATTTTTCCGGGACTAGCGTCCACGAGCAGTACTTC.